This TCR beta chain derives from a study of beta chain features in type 1 diabetes. This clone was detected a few times. Its antigen remains unknown. Additional DNA sequences in this sample encode the identical CDR3. The study reverse transcribed the entire isolated RNA, so it sequenced expressed TCRB transcripts. Sequencing was performed with immunoSEQ multiplex PCR; in TCRdb, only in-frame clones are kept and a portion is missing. The sample carries approximately 160,000 clones, about a tenth recorded once. The CDR3 has 12 residues. Germline CDR1 is SQVTM and CDR2 is ANQGSEA. The germline V and J ends were trimmed by 5 bases and 3 bases, with 9 bases remaining between them. Study-level results: There was a moderate but significant shortening of TCRB CDR3s in all four CD4+ subsets of Type 1 diabetes patients.

Input material: central memory CD4+ T cells from blood. The chain links TRBV29-1 to TRBJ2-3, with D possibly being TRBD2 (6 bases). The clonotype was recovered from a man aged 30-40 years with type 1 diabetes. The DNA for the CDR3 is TGCAGCGTTCTTAGCGGAACAGATACGCAGTATTTT. Translated, it gives CSVLSGTDTQYF.